The 2 T cell receptor beta chains below all came from one sample that was sequenced in a study of T cells in Graves' hyperthyroidism and ophthalmopathy. The TCR beta CDR3 regions underwent amplification using RNA transcripts as the source. The study used the HTBI primer set for a first-round RT-PCR of the TCR CDR3. MiXCR was run by TCRdb on the multiplex PCR reads, yielding one entry per CDR3 protein. Counted here are 400,000 to 550,000 distinct CDR3 sequences, around 14% occurring once; the ten biggest clones make up about a sixth. The specimen was blood. The receptors were gathered from a woman under 30 with Graves' hyperthyroidism.

This clonotype has ten or more counts. This sequence joins TRBV19 and TRBJ1-3, with D hard to call. Per germline, CDR1 LNHDA and CDR2 SQIVND (reference sequence). The CDR3 has 16 amino acids. V lost 0 bases and J lost 2, with 11 bases in between. In DNA form, the CDR3 reads TGTGCCAGTAGTATAGATCGCGGCGCCACTGGAAACACCATATATTTT. Translated, it gives CASSIDRGATGNTIYF.

This clonotype has at least ten counts. This chain uses TRBV20-1 with TRBJ2-5; 9 nucleotides agree with TRBD1. With 2 bases clipped from V and 1 base from J, the junction kept 11 bases outside the gene matches. This CDR3 is built from 17 residues. Germline lookup yields CDR1 DFQATT and CDR2 SNEGSKA (reference sequence). Here the CDR3 reads CSARRINRGRSQETQYF. In nucleotides, the CDR3 is TGCAGTGCTAGACGGATCAACAGGGGGCGGTCCCAAGAGACCCAGTACTTC.